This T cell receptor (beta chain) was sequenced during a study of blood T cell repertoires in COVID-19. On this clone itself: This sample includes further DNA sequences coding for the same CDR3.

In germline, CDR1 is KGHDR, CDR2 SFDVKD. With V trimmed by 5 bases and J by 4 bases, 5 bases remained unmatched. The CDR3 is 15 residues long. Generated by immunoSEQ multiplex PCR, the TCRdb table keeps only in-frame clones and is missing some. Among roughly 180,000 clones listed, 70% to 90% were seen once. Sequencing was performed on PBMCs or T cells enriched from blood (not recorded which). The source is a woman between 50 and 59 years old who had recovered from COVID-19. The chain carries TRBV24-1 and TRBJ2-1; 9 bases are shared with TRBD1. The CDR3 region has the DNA TGTGCCACCAGTGTGGGGGGACAGGGTTACAATGAGCAGTTCTTC. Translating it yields CATSVGGQGYNEQFF.